Sequencing of this TCR beta chain was carried out in a study of OX40 agonist ivuxolimab in advanced cancers. Study overall: Recorded diagnoses for dose-escalation patients were hepatocellular carcinoma, melanoma, renal cell or head and neck cancer.

Study-level points and caveats: Near-lowest levels of clonal expansion characterized partial responders at 0.1-3.0 mg/kg. CD4+ and CD8+ T cells in blood underwent clonal expansion by week 6 at 0.1 to 3.0 mg/kg.

Repertoires were generated with immunoSEQ multiplex PCR, while TCRdb's copy carries only in-frame clones and drops some. The top ten hold approximately 16% of the sample, which has roughly 40,000 clones, 70% to 90% seen once. As for this clone: Its antigen is unidentified.

This CDR3 region has 14 residues. Trimming took off 0 bases at V and 5 bases at J, with 12 bases between the two ends. Germline-derived CDR1 and CDR2 are SGHTS and YDEGEE. The sequencing here drew on CD4+ or CD8+ T cells sorted from blood, taken in a trial of the OX40 agonist ivuxolimab. The chain is built from TRBV5-8 and TRBJ2-7; D is unresolved. The TCR originated in an adult with an advanced solid tumor such as melanoma, head and neck, liver or kidney cancer. This CDR3 is CASSLEGYVNEQYF. CDR3 nucleotides: TGTGCCAGCAGCTTGGAAGGGTACGTTAACGAGCAGTACTTC. The entire variable domain, with the rest obtained from reference TRBV5-8 and TRBJ2-7, is as follows: EAGVTQSPTHLIKTRGQQATLRCSPISGHTSVYWYQQALGLGLQFLLWYDEGEERNRGNFPPRFSGRQFPNYSSELNVNALELEDSALYLCASSLEGYVNEQYFGPGTRLTVT.